This T cell receptor beta chain was identified during a study of CD8+ T cells in alopecia areata. Study-level results: Normal skin's resident alphabeta T cells are also sequenced in scalp samples. Sharing of TCRs across patients appeared less clear than in mice, possibly for HLA-related reasons.

Trimming removed 10 bases at V and 2 bases at J, with 11 bases between. Germline values: CDR1 LNHDA, CDR2 SQIVND (reference sequence). This CDR3 contains 13 residues. Extracted RNA was reverse transcribed into cDNA, the sequencing template. Sequencing used immunoSEQ multiplex PCR; TCRdb keeps in-frame clones, though not all of them. The sample includes over 200,000 clones, approximately 52% seen only once; the top ten take roughly 0.47%. This clone was seen a few times. Its target is unknown. Individuals with alopecia areata gave both lesional scalp punch biopsies and peripheral blood for collection. Cell sorting was applied to PBMCs, and CD4+ and CD8+ T cells were collected.

The V and J genes are TRBV19 and TRBJ2-2, with D unresolved. Sample: CD4+ T cells sorted from blood, taken at week 0. The TCR was taken from a human donor with alopecia areata. The CDR3 nucleotides are TGTGCCACCAACCCAACTAACACCGGGGAGCTGTTTTTT. It translates to CATNPTNTGELFF.